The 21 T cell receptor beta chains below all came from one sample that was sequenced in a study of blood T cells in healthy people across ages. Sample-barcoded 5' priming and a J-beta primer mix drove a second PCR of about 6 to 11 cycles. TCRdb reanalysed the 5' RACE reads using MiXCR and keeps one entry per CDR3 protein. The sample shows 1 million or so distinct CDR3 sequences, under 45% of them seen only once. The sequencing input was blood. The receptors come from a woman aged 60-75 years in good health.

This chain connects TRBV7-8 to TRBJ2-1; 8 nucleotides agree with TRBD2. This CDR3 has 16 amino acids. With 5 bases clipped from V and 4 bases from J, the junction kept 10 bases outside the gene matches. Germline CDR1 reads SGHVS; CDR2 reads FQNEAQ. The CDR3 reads CASSGPGGTRYNEQFF. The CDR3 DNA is TGTGCCAGCAGCGGCCCGGGCGGGACTAGATACAATGAGCAGTTCTTC.

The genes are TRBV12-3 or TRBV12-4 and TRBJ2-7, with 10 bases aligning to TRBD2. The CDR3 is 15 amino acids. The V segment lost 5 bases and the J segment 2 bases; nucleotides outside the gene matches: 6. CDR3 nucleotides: TGTGCCAGCAGTCACGGGACTAGCGTTGCCTACGAGCAGTACTTC. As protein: CASSHGTSVAYEQYF.

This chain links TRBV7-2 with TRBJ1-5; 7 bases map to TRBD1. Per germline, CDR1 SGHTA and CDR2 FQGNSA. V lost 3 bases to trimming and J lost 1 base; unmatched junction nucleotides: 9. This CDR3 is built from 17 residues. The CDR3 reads CASSFVGTDRSNQPQHF. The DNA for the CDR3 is TGTGCCAGCAGCTTTGTTGGCACGGACAGGAGCAATCAGCCCCAGCATTTT.

CDR3 loop: CAGNLRPTHEQYF. The CDR3 coding sequence is TGTGCCGGCAACTTGAGGCCGACACACGAGCAGTACTTC. The chain joins TRBV14 to TRBJ2-7; D not certain. CDR1 and CDR2 from the germline V gene are SGHDN and FVKESK. Trimming took 11 bases from V and 5 from J, leaving 19 bases between them. This CDR3 contains 13 residues.

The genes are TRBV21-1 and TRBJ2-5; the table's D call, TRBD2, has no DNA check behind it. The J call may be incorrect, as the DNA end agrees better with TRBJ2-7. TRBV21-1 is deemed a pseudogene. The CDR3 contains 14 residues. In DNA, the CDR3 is TGTGCCAGGCGAGGGGCTAGCGCGTCCTACGAGCAGTACTTC. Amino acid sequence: CARRGASASYEQYF.

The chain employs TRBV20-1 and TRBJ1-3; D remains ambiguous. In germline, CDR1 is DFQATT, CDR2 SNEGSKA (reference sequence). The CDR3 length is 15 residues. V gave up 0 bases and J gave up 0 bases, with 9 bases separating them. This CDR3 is CSARDGKSSGNTIYF. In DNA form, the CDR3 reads TGCAGTGCTAGAGACGGGAAGAGCTCTGGAAACACCATATATTTT.

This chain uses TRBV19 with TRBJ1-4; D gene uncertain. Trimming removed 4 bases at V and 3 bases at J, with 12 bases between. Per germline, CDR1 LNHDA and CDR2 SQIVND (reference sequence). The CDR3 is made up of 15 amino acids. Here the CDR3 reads CASSTFGPANEKLFF. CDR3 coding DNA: TGTGCCAGTAGTACTTTCGGCCCGGCTAATGAAAAACTGTTTTTT.

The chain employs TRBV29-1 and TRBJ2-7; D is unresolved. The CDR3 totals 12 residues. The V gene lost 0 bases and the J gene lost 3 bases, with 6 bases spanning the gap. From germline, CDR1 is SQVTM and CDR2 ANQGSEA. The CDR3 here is CSVEDDGYEQYF. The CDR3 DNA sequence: TGCAGCGTTGAAGATGATGGCTACGAGCAGTACTTC.

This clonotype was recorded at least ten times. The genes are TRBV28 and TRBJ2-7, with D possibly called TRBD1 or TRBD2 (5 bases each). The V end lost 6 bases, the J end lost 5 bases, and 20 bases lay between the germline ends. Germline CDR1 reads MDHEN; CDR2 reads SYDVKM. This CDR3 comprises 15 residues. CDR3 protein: CASSPPQGVVDEQYF. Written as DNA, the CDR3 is TGTGCCAGCAGCCCTCCCCAGGGAGTAGTGGACGAGCAGTACTTC. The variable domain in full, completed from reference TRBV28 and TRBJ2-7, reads DVKVTQSSRYLVKRTGEKVFLECVQDMDHENMFWYRQDPGLGLRLIYFSYDVKMKEKGDIPEGYSVSREKKERFSLILESASTNQTSMYLCASSPPQGVVDEQYFGPGTRLTVT.

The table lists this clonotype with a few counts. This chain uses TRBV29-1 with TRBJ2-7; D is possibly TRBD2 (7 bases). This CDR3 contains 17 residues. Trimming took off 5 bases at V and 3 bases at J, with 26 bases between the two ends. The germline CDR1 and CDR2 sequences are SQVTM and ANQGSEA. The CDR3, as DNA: TGCAGCGTTACGGGGGGTTTAGACGGGGGACACAACTACGAGCAGTACTTC. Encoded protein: CSVTGGLDGGHNYEQYF.

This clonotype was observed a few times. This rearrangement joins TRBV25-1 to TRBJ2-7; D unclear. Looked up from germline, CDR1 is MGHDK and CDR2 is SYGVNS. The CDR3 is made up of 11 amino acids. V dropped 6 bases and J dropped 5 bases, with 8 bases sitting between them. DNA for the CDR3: TGTGCCAGCAGAAGAGCGAACGAGCAGTACTTC. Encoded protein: CASRRANEQYF.

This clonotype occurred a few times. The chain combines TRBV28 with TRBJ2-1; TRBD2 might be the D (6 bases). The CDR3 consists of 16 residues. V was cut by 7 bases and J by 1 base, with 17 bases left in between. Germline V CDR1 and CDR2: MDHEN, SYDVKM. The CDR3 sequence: CASISWGEVSYNEQFF. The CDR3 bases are TGTGCCAGCATCTCGTGGGGGGAGGTGTCCTACAATGAGCAGTTCTTC.

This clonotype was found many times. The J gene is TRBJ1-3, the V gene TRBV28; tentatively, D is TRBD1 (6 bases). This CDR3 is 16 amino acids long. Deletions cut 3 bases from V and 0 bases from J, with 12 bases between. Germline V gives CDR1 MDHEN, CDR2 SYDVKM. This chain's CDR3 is CASSFGQRYSGNTIYF. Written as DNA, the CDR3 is TGTGCCAGCAGTTTTGGACAGCGATACTCTGGAAACACCATATATTTT.

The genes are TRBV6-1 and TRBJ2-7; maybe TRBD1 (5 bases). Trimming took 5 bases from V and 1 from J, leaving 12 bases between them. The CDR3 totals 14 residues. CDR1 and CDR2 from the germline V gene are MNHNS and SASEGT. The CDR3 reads CASSTTTVSYEQYF. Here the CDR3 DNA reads TGTGCCAGCAGTACCACGACAGTATCCTACGAGCAGTACTTC.

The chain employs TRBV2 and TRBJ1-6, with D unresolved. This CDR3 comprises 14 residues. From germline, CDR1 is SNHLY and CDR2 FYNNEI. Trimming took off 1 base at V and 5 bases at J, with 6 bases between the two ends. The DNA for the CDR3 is TGTGCCAGCAGTGAAGACGGAAATAATTCACCCCTCCACTTT. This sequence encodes CASSEDGNNSPLHF.

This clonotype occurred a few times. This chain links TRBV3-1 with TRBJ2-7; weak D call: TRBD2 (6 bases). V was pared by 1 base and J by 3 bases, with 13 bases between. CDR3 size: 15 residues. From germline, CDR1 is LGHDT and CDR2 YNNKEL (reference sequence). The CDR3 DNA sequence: TGTGCCAGCAGCCAAGTTTTCGGGGGAAGCTACGAGCAGTACTTC. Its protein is CASSQVFGGSYEQYF.

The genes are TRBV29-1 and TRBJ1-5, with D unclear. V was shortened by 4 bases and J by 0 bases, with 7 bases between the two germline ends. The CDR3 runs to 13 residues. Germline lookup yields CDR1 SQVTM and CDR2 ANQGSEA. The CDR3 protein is CSVAAASNQPQHF. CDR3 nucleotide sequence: TGCAGCGTTGCGGCAGCTAGCAATCAGCCCCAGCATTTT.

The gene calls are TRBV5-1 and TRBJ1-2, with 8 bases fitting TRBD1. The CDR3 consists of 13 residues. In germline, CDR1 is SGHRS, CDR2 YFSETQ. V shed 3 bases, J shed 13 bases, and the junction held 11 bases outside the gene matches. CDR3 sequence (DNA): TGCGCCAGCAGCTCCTTGATGTCAGGGGGCGTCACCTTC. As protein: CASSSLMSGGVTF.

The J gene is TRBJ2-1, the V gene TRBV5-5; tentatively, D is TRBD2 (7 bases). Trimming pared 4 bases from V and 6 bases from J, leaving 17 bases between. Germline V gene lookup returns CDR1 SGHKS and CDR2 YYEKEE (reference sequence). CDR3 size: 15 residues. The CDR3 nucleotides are TGTGCCAGCAGCCGGGGCTGGGGAGGGGGCAATGAGCAGTTCTTC. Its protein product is CASSRGWGGGNEQFF.

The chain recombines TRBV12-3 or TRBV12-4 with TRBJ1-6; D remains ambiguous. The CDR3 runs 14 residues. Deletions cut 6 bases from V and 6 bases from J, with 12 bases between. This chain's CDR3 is CASSPSWGNSPLHF. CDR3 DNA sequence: TGTGCCAGCAGCCCCTCCTGGGGTAATTCACCCCTCCACTTT.

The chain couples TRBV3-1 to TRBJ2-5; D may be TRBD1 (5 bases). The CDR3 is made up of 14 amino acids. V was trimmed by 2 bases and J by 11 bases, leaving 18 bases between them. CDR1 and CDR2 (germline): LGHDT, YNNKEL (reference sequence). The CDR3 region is CASSQILTDNEQYF. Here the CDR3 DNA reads TGTGCCAGCAGCCAAATCCTGACAGACAATGAGCAGTACTTC.